This T cell receptor beta chain was sequenced during a study of blood T cell repertoires in COVID-19. At the level of the study: Samples came from the United States, Italy and Spain, spanning acute and convalescent COVID-19. Sources were T cells, B-cell-depleted T cells, or PBMCs; the material itself was cDNA or gDNA.

In the original analysis: Estimation of nucleated cell counts was performed using reference gene primer amplification. TCRdb keeps only in-frame clones here, not all; method: immunoSEQ multiplex PCR. V and J calls and clone size are given by that table; D and trimming were obtained from the DNA. The sample holds 200,000 to 300,000 clones, roughly 84% seen once. CDR1 is KGHSH, CDR2 LQKENI, per germline. This CDR3 is built from 15 residues. V trimming: 6 bases; J trimming: 0 bases; junction bases outside the gene matches: 4. The clonotype comes from a man between 35 and 55 years old who had recovered from COVID-19. The chain combines TRBV18 with TRBJ1-5; 8 bases map to TRBD1. Sequencing input: peripheral blood. This CDR3 reads CASSPRGPSNQPQHF. Written as DNA, the CDR3 is TGTGCCAGCTCGCCCAGGGGGCCTAGCAATCAGCCCCAGCATTTT.